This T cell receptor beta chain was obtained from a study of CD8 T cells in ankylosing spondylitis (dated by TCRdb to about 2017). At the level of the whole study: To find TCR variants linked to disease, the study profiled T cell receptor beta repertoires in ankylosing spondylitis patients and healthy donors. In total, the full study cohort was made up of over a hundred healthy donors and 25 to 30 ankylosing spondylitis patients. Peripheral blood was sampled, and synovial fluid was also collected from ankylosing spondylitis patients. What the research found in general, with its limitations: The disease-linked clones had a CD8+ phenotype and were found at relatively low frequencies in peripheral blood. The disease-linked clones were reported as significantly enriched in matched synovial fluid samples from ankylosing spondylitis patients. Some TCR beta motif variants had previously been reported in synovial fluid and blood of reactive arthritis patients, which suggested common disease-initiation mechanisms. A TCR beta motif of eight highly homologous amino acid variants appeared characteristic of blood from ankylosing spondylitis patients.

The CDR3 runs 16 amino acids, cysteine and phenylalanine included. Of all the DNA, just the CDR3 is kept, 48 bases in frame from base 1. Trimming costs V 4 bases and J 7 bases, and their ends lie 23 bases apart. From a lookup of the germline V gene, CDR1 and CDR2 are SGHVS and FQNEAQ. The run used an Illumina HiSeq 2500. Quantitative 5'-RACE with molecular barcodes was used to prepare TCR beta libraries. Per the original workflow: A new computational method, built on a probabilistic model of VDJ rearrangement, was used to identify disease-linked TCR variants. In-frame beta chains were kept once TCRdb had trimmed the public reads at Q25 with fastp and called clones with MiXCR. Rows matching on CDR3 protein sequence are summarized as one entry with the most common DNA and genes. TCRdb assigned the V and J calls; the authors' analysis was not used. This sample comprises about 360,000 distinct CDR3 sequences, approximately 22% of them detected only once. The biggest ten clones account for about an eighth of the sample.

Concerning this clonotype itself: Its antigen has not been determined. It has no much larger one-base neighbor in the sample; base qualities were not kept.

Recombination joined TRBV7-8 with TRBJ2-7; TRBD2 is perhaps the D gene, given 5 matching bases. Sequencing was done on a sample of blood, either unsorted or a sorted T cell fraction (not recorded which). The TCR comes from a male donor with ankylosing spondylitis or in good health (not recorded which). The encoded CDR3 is CASSSHSRTARGEQYF. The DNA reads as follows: TGTGCCAGCAGCTCACACTCAAGGACGGCCCGGGGTGAGCAGTACTTC.